This TCR beta chain appears in the sequencing data of a study of T cell responses to AZD1222 COVID-19 vaccine. Overall study: Samples with a second dose at about 4 or about 12 weeks were pooled together.

Sequencing used immunoSEQ multiplex PCR; TCRdb keeps in-frame clones, though not all of them. The sample lists over 150,000 clones, 90% occurring once. Study outcomes and limitations: Sampled repertoires all dated from after the peak T cell response.

A remark on this clone: The antigen is not known.

CDR3 size: 13 residues. V lost 0 bases and J lost 7, with 11 bases in between. Germline V gene data show CDR1 as SGDLS and CDR2 as YYNGEE. This clonotype was sampled from an adult in good health. The chain recombines TRBV9 with TRBJ2-7; D may be TRBD2 (5 bases). This sample comprised peripheral blood, obtained on day 0 of AZD1222 vaccination. CDR3 loop: CASSVAGMGEQYF. For the CDR3, the DNA is TGTGCCAGCAGCGTAGCGGGGATGGGGGAGCAGTACTTC.